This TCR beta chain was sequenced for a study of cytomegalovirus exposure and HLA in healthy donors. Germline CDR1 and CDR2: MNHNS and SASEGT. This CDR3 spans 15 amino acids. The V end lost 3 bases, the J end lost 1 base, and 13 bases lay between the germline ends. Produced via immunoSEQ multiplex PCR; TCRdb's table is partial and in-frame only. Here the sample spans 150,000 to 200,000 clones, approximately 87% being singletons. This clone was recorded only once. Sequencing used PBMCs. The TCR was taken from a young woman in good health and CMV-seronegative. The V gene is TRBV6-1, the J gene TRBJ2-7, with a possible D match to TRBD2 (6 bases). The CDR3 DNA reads TGTGCCAGCAGTGAGTTGGGAGGCGTATCCTACGAGCAGTACTTC. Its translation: CASSELGGVSYEQYF.